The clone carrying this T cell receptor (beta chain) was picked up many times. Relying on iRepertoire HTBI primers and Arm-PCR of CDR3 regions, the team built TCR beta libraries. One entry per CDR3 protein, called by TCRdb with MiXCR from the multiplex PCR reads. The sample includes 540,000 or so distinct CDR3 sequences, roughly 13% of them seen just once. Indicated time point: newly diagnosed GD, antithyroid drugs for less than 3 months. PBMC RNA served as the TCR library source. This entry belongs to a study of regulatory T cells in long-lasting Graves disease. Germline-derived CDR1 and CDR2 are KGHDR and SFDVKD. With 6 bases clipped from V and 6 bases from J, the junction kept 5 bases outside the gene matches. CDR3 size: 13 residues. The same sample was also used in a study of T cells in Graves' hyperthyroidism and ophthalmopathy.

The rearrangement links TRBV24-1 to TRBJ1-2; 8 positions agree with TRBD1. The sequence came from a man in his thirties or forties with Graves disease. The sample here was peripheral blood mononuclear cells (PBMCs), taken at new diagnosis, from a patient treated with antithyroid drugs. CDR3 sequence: CATSSPTGDGYTF. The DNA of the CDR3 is TGTGCCACCAGTAGCCCGACAGGGGATGGCTACACCTTC.